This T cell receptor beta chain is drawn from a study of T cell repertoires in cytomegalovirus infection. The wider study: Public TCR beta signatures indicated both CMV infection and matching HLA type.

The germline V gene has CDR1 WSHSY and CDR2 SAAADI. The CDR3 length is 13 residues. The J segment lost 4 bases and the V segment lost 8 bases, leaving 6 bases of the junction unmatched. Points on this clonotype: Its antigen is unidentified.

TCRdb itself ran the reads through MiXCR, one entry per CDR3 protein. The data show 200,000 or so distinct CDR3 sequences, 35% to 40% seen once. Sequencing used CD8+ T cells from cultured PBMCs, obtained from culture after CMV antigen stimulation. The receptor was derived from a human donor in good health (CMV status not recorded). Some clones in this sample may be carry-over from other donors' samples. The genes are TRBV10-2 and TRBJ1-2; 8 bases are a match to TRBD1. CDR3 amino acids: CASAPGTGYGYTF. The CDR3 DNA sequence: TGCGCCAGCGCCCCCGGGACAGGCTATGGCTACACCTTC.